These 5 T cell receptor beta chains were all obtained from the same sample, sequenced in a study of T cell responses to AZD1222 COVID-19 vaccine. Data came from immunoSEQ multiplex PCR; TCRdb stores just in-frame clones and leaves some out. This table holds more than 75,000 clones, approximately 90% found once. Source: peripheral blood, taken 28 days after the second AZD1222 dose. Every receptor here comes from an adult who received the AZD1222 COVID-19 vaccine.

The genes are TRBV10-3 and TRBJ2-5, with TRBD1 identical over 9 bases. Germline V gene data show CDR1 as ENHRY and CDR2 as SYGVKD. Germline trimming cut 3 bases from V and 5 bases from J; bases unmatched to any gene: 7. The CDR3 covers 15 residues. CDR3 protein: CAISDIGQGRETQYF. CDR3 coding DNA: TGTGCCATCAGTGATATAGGACAGGGGAGGGAGACCCAGTACTTC.

The CDR3 DNA sequence: TGTGCCAGCAGTCCAGGGGACAGGGAAACGTACGAGCAGTACTTC. It encodes CASSPGDRETYEQYF. The gene calls are TRBV27 and TRBJ2-7, with 9 bases lining up with TRBD1. Looked up from germline, CDR1 is MNHEY and CDR2 is SMNVEV (reference sequence). V lost 5 bases, J lost 4 bases, and 9 bases stayed unmatched. The CDR3 covers 15 residues.

The chain links TRBV3-1 (or the pseudogene TRBV3-2) to TRBJ2-1; a weak D match, TRBD2 (5 bases). In germline, CDR1 is LGHDT, CDR2 YNNKEL (reference sequence). The CDR3 loop spans 15 amino acids. Trimming shortened V by 0 bases and J by 5 bases, and 11 bases separated the two germline ends. The CDR3 DNA reads TGTGCCAGCAGCCAAGACGGGGAGCTCCACAATGAGCAGTTCTTC. Protein product: CASSQDGELHNEQFF.

The V gene is TRBV28, the J gene TRBJ2-7; 10 positions agree with TRBD2. This CDR3 is built from 14 residues. V was clipped by 11 bases and J by 5 bases; unmatched bases: 12. Germline-derived CDR1 and CDR2 are MDHEN and SYDVKM. The CDR3: CAAFRAGGGNEQYF. For the CDR3, the DNA is TGTGCCGCGTTCAGAGCGGGAGGGGGAAACGAGCAGTACTTC.

The V and J genes are TRBV6-5 and TRBJ2-7; 9 positions match TRBD2. Germline V lookup: CDR1 MNHEY, CDR2 SVGAGI. The CDR3 has 14 amino acids. Unmatched junction bases numbered 12, after V lost 6 bases and J lost 9 bases. The CDR3 sequence: CASRQNGLAPRQYF. The CDR3 DNA is TGTGCCAGCAGGCAAAACGGACTAGCGCCTCGGCAGTACTTC.